The clone carrying this TCR beta chain occurred many times. Its antigen is still unknown. Thyroid ultrasound, orbital computed tomography, clinical symptoms, and serum thyroxine and TRAb underpinned diagnoses. These data belong to a study of T cells in Graves' hyperthyroidism and ophthalmopathy. Study results and caveats: In blood, most of the thyroid clonotypes expanded above 0.001 were also present.

The CDR3 runs 15 residues. The germline V gene encodes CDR1 SGHRS and CDR2 YFSETQ. Between the trimmed V and J ends, which lost 0 bases and 4 bases, there was a span of 13 bases. Amplified TCR beta CDR3 regions derived from RNA transcripts. HTBI primers were the set used in a first-round RT-PCR of the TCR CDR3. Each CDR3 protein gets one entry after TCRdb re-called the multiplex PCR reads with MiXCR. The sample contains roughly 45,000 distinct CDR3 sequences, over 45% of which appear only once. The sequencing input was peripheral blood or thyroid tissue (not recorded which). The rearrangement uses TRBV5-1 and TRBJ2-5, with TRBD2 as a possible D gene (5 bases). This receptor was identified in a woman aged 45-65 years with Graves' hyperthyroidism. As DNA, the CDR3 is TGCGCCAGCAGCTTGGTACAGCCTACTAGAGAGACCCAGTACTTC. Its protein product is CASSLVQPTRETQYF.